This passage covers 24 T cell receptor beta chains from one sample sequenced in a study of Ad26.COV2.S vaccination and SARS-CoV-2 variants. Profiling relied on immunoSEQ multiplex PCR, and the TCRdb table lists in-frame clones only, not all of them. The data show 510,000 or so clones, 87% seen once. Treatment given: roughly 19 received Ad26.COV2.S at low or high dose, single or two shots; 5 received placebo; per-sample allocation not given. Collection of the samples took place on day 63 after the first injection of vaccine or placebo. The sample here was peripheral blood, taken in a trial of Ad26.COV2.S vaccine versus placebo. The origin of the receptors is a person aged 18 to 59 who received the Ad26.COV2.S COVID-19 vaccine or a placebo.

The chain carries TRBV28 and TRBJ1-5, with TRBD1 identical over 8 bases. Germline V lookup: CDR1 MDHEN, CDR2 SYDVKM. V trimming: 5 bases; J trimming: 5 bases; junction bases outside the gene matches: 8. The CDR3 consists of 15 residues. CDR3 DNA: TGTGCCAGCAGTCCCGGGACAGGTCGGGATCAGCCCCAGCATTTT. Translating gives CASSPGTGRDQPQHF.

The V gene is TRBV4-1, the J gene TRBJ2-7; the D gene is possibly TRBD2 (6 bases). Trimming took off 6 bases at V and 2 bases at J, with 11 bases between the two ends. The CDR3 runs 13 residues. Germline lookup yields CDR1 MGHRA and CDR2 YSYEKL. CDR3 amino acids: CASRGGGTYEQYF. The CDR3 bases are TGCGCCAGCAGGGGTGGGGGGACCTACGAGCAGTACTTC.

The rearrangement joins TRBV28 to TRBJ1-2; no firm D call. V lost 6 bases and J 3 bases, leaving 17 bases between the germline ends. Germline CDR1 MDHEN, CDR2 SYDVKM. This CDR3 region has 15 residues. The CDR3 here is CASSPRTGEDYGYTF. CDR3 nucleotide sequence: TGTGCCAGCAGCCCACGGACGGGCGAGGACTATGGCTACACCTTC.

The chain is built from TRBV19 and TRBJ2-7, with 12 bases fitting TRBD2. The germline CDR1 and CDR2 sequences are LNHDA and SQIVND (reference sequence). Trimming took 2 bases from V and 4 from J; bases not matched to a gene: 3. CDR3 length: 15 residues. CDR3 bases: TGTGCCAGTAGTATAAGGACTAGCGGGAATTACGAGCAGTACTTC. As protein: CASSIRTSGNYEQYF.

The chain is built from TRBV7-9 and TRBJ2-7; 10 bases agree with TRBD2. Germline V CDR1 and CDR2: SEHNR, FQNEAQ (reference sequence). Trimming at V came to 3 bases and at J to 1 base, leaving 6 bases not matched to a gene. The CDR3 extends over 16 amino acids. Here the CDR3 DNA reads TGTGCCAGCAGCTTCCTACAGCGGGAGGGTTCCTACGAGCAGTACTTC. The encoded protein is CASSFLQREGSYEQYF.

This sequence joins TRBV9 and TRBJ2-3; tentatively, D is TRBD2 (6 bases). The CDR3 consists of 15 residues. Germline lookup yields CDR1 SGDLS and CDR2 YYNGEE. V dropped 1 base and J dropped 9 bases, with 18 bases sitting between them. CDR3 sequence (DNA): TGTGCCAGCAGCGTAAGTCAGGGACTTTTAGTAACGCAGTATTTT. The encoded protein is CASSVSQGLLVTQYF.

The V and J genes are TRBV29-1 and TRBJ1-2; weak D call: TRBD1 (5 bases). The germline gives CDR1 SQVTM, CDR2 ANQGSEA. V was shortened by 4 bases and J by 1 base, with 10 bases between the two germline ends. The CDR3 covers 13 residues. In DNA, the CDR3 is TGCAGCGTTGTCGGGGACTATAACTATGGCTACACCTTC. Protein: CSVVGDYNYGYTF.

The CDR3 here is CASSWTGSSGNTIYF. CDR3 nucleotide sequence: TGTGCCAGCAGTTGGACCGGGAGCTCTGGAAACACCATATATTTT. This chain joins TRBV6-2 or TRBV6-3 and TRBJ1-3, with D uncertain. Germline CDR1 reads MNHEY; CDR2 reads SVGEGT. The V end was cut by 4 bases, the J end by 0 bases, with 10 bases between. This CDR3 spans 15 amino acids.

J is TRBJ2-7 and V is TRBV7-9; TRBD1 matches at 7 bases. Germline lookup yields CDR1 SEHNR and CDR2 FQNEAQ (reference sequence). The CDR3 is 13 residues long. After removal of 6 bases from V and 3 bases from J, the junction contained 5 bases not matched to a gene. The CDR3 is CASRPGQRYEQYF. In DNA form, the CDR3 reads TGTGCCAGCAGACCGGGACAGCGCTACGAGCAGTACTTC.

This clone was seen a handful of times. The chain combines TRBV7-9 with TRBJ1-6, with D unclear. Trimming pared 5 bases from V and 7 bases from J, leaving 6 bases between. CDR1 SEHNR and CDR2 FQNEAQ come from the germline V gene (reference sequence). The CDR3 is 12 amino acids. CDR3 nucleotide sequence: TGTGCCAGCAGCGAACAGAATTCACCCCTCCACTTT. Residues: CASSEQNSPLHF.

The chain joins TRBV15 to TRBJ2-3; possibly TRBD1 for D (5 bases). Germline V CDR1 and CDR2: LNHNV, YYDKDF (reference sequence). Deletions cut 0 bases from V and 5 bases from J, with 9 bases between. CDR3 length equals 14 residues. The CDR3 DNA reads TGTGCCACCAGCAGAGATCTCAGGGTAGATACGCAGTATTTT. It is translated as CATSRDLRVDTQYF.

The chain carries TRBV14 and TRBJ2-1; 11 positions match TRBD2. The length of the CDR3 is 17 residues. The germline V gene has CDR1 SGHDN and CDR2 FVKESK. After removal of 0 bases from V and 7 bases from J, the junction contained 8 bases not matched to a gene. The CDR3 is CASSQDSGRALGNEQFF. CDR3 nucleotides: TGTGCCAGCAGCCAAGATAGCGGGAGGGCCTTGGGGAATGAGCAGTTCTTC.

This clone was observed a single time. The chain joins TRBV30 to TRBJ1-6, with a tentative D call TRBD1 (6 bases). Trimming removed 0 bases at V and 10 bases at J, with 13 bases between. Looked up from germline, CDR1 is GTSNPN and CDR2 is SVGIG (reference sequence). The CDR3 is 14 residues long. The CDR3 DNA reads as TGTGCCTGGAGTGTAGACAGGAGAGGATCACCCCTCCACTTT. Its protein is CAWSVDRRGSPLHF.

This chain uses TRBV30 with TRBJ1-1; 8 bases map to TRBD1. Trimming cost V 4 bases and J 4 bases; bases outside gene matches: 5. CDR1 and CDR2 (germline): GTSNPN, SVGIG (reference sequence). This CDR3 has 13 amino acids. CDR3 coding DNA: TGTGCCTGGAAGCAGGGGGCTGGCACTGAAGCTTTCTTT. This gives the protein CAWKQGAGTEAFF.

The V call is TRBV5-4, the J call TRBJ2-1; D perhaps matches TRBD2 (6 bases). The CDR3 is made up of 16 amino acids. The germline gives CDR1 SGHNT, CDR2 YYREEE (reference sequence). Trimming left V 3 bases short and J 7 bases short, with 20 bases between. CDR3 in amino acids: CASSSRVLPGANEQFF. The CDR3 nucleotides read TGTGCCAGCAGCTCCAGGGTTTTACCGGGAGCTAATGAGCAGTTCTTC.

The V and J genes are TRBV19 and TRBJ1-6; D gene ambiguous. The length of the CDR3 is 16 residues. V was trimmed by 6 bases and J by 7 bases, leaving 19 bases between them. The germline V gene encodes CDR1 LNHDA and CDR2 SQIVND (reference sequence). CDR3 DNA sequence: TGTGCCAGTAGCCCCAAGACTCAACTGGGAAATTCACCCCTCCACTTT. Its protein product is CASSPKTQLGNSPLHF.

This sequence joins TRBV14 and TRBJ1-6; no clear D. Germline V lookup: CDR1 SGHDN, CDR2 FVKESK. Trimming removed 0 bases at V and 7 bases at J, with 10 bases between. The CDR3 runs to 15 residues. The CDR3, as DNA: TGTGCCAGCAGCCAAGATCGCGGGCGGAATTCACCCCTCCACTTT. It codes for CASSQDRGRNSPLHF. Together with reference TRBV14 and TRBJ1-6, the CDR3 gives the full variable domain: EAGVTQFPSHSVIEKGQTVTLRCDPISGHDNLYWYRRVMGKEIKFLLHFVKESKQDESGMPNNRFLAERTGGTYSTLKVQPAELEDSGVYFCASSQDRGRNSPLHFGNGTRLTVT.

The chain employs TRBV5-4 and TRBJ1-4; the D is unclear. The ends were cut back, 0 bases at V and 1 base at J, with 13 bases in the middle. The CDR3 runs to 17 residues. The V gene's germline CDR1 is SGHNT and CDR2 YYREEE (reference sequence). CDR3 region: CASSLEGRQRTNEKLFF. The CDR3, as DNA: TGTGCCAGCAGCTTGGAGGGAAGGCAGAGAACTAATGAAAAACTGTTTTTT.

The rearrangement uses TRBV6-6 and TRBJ2-5; TRBD1 matches at 8 bases. The V and J ends lost 6 bases and 9 bases, in that order; junction bases with no gene match: 18. This CDR3 comprises 16 residues. Germline lookup yields CDR1 MNHNY and CDR2 SVGAGI (reference sequence). The CDR3 sequence is CASSRDRGNEHEAQYF. The CDR3 region has the DNA TGTGCCAGCAGCCGAGACAGGGGCAATGAACACGAGGCCCAGTACTTC.

This clone was seen a few times. The gene calls are TRBV7-2 and TRBJ2-7; a weak D match, TRBD1 (6 bases). Trimming shortened V by 4 bases and J by 9 bases, and 22 bases separated the two germline ends. Per germline, CDR1 SGHTA and CDR2 FQGNSA. The CDR3 is 15 residues long. CDR3 in DNA: TGTGCCAGCAGCTCTAGGTGGGGGCCAGCTACCCTGCAGTACTTC. Its protein is CASSSRWGPATLQYF.

The chain carries TRBV27 and TRBJ1-1; the D is unclear. Germline CDR1 and CDR2: MNHEY and SMNVEV (reference sequence). V shed 10 bases and J shed 1 base, with 7 bases lying between them. The length of the CDR3 is 11 residues. CDR3 sequence: CATQENTEAFF. In DNA, the CDR3 is TGTGCCACTCAAGAGAACACTGAAGCTTTCTTT.

The chain carries TRBV20-1 and TRBJ2-1; the D gene is possibly TRBD2 (6 bases). The CDR3 is 15 residues long. Trimming left V 3 bases short and J 2 bases short, with 14 bases between. Per the germline V gene, CDR1 is DFQATT and CDR2 is SNEGSKA (reference sequence). The CDR3 loop is CSASPAGRPYNEQFF. CDR3 nucleotides: TGCAGTGCTAGTCCGGCAGGGAGGCCCTACAATGAGCAGTTCTTC.

This chain joins TRBV7-2 and TRBJ2-3; TRBD2 matches 7 bases. Germline trimming cut 1 base from V and 0 bases from J; bases unmatched to any gene: 4. The CDR3 is 16 amino acids. From germline, CDR1 is SGHTA and CDR2 FQGNSA. DNA of the CDR3: TGTGCCAGCAGCTTAGTCGCGGGAGTGAGCACAGATACGCAGTATTTT. Residues: CASSLVAGVSTDTQYF.

The chain employs TRBV6-2 or TRBV6-3 and TRBJ2-2; no clear D. Germline values: CDR1 MNHEY, CDR2 SVGEGT. V lost 5 bases and J 1 base, leaving 2 bases between the germline ends. This CDR3 comprises 12 residues. The CDR3 loop reads CASSRNTGELFF. CDR3 DNA: TGTGCCAGCAGTCGGAACACCGGGGAGCTGTTTTTT.